The 5 T cell receptor beta chains below were found in one sample sequenced in a study of cytomegalovirus exposure and HLA in healthy donors. The PCR had 60 Vbeta and 13 Jbeta primers. Measured with immunoSEQ multiplex PCR; TCRdb has only the in-frame clones, and not every one. The sample holds around 130,000 clones, approximately 80% seen once. The sequencing input was PBMCs. The origin of the receptors is a man in his late teens or twenties in good health and CMV-seronegative.

CDR3 in DNA: TGTGCCACCAGCAGAGTACGGTCCTCAAAAACGGGTTCACCCCTCCACTTT. Its translation is CATSRVRSSKTGSPLHF. V gene TRBV15 combines with J gene TRBJ1-6; D unresolved. The CDR3 runs to 17 residues. Germline-derived CDR1 and CDR2 are LNHNV and YYDKDF (reference sequence). The V end was cut by 1 base, the J end by 9 bases, with 19 bases between.

The V call is TRBV6-5, the J call TRBJ1-4; the D is unclear. Trimming stripped 2 bases from V and 7 bases from J, with 8 bases between. CDR3 size: 13 residues. Germline CDR1 is MNHEY and CDR2 is SVGAGI. DNA for the CDR3: TGTGCCAGCAGTTACGTGGGAGCTGAAAAACTGTTTTTT. The encoded protein is CASSYVGAEKLFF.

The table lists this clone with many counts. The chain has TRBV6-4 and TRBJ2-3; D not resolved. The V and J ends lost 4 bases and 1 base respectively, with 6 bases between them. The CDR3 has 13 amino acids. Germline V lookup: CDR1 MRHNA, CDR2 SNTAGT. This CDR3 is CASSGQGTDTQYF. CDR3 DNA sequence: TGTGCCAGCAGTGGTCAGGGCACAGATACGCAGTATTTT.

The J gene is TRBJ1-2, the V gene TRBV29-1; 8 positions match TRBD1. The germline CDR1 and CDR2 sequences are SQVTM and ANQGSEA. The CDR3 totals 14 residues. Unmatched junction bases numbered 14, after V lost 8 bases and J lost 6 bases. Here the CDR3 DNA reads TGCAGCTCACGGACAGGGTCGAGGGCGGATGGCTACACCTTC. Amino acid sequence: CSSRTGSRADGYTF.

The chain is built from TRBV5-1 and TRBJ2-1; D possibly corresponds to TRBD2 (6 bases). The CDR3 contains 14 residues. The ends were cut back, 5 bases at V and 5 bases at J, with 14 bases in the middle. The germline V gene has CDR1 SGHRS and CDR2 YFSETQ. The CDR3 nucleotides read TGCGCCAGCAGGGTAGCGGTGAACAACAATGAGCAGTTCTTC. As protein: CASRVAVNNNEQFF.